Listed here are 29 T cell receptor beta chains from one sample, sequenced in a study of T cell changes during pregnancy in multiple sclerosis. Libraries were prepared by immunoSEQ multiplex PCR; TCRdb keeps only in-frame clonotypes and omits some of them. This sample has fewer than 80,000 clones, with roughly 90% found just once. Here the sequenced sample was CD4+ T cells from peripheral blood mononuclear cells, taken in the third trimester of pregnancy. Receptors were obtained from a female donor in good health, enrolled as a control in a pregnancy study.

The V and J genes are TRBV30 and TRBJ1-5; 8 bases map to TRBD1. Germline CDR1 reads GTSNPN; CDR2 reads SVGIG (reference sequence). This CDR3 has 13 amino acids. V shed 3 bases, J shed 7 bases, and the junction held 5 bases outside the gene matches. CDR3 DNA: TGTGCCTGGAGCACAGGGGGAGAACAGCCCCAGCATTTT. Residues: CAWSTGGEQPQHF.

The V and J genes are TRBV19 and TRBJ2-7; 8 bases line up with TRBD1. Germline CDR1 and CDR2: LNHDA and SQIVND (reference sequence). This CDR3 has 18 amino acids. Trimming at V came to 2 bases and at J to 3 bases, leaving 15 bases not matched to a gene. The DNA of the CDR3 is TGTGCCAGTAGTATAATGAGGAGCCGCGGGACAGGCCTCTACGAGCAGTACTTC. Translating it yields CASSIMRSRGTGLYEQYF.

CDR3 loop: CASSQGQGAGNSPLHF. CDR3 nucleotide sequence: TGCGCCAGCAGCCAGGGACAGGGGGCTGGAAATTCACCCCTCCACTTT. The gene calls are TRBV5-1 and TRBJ1-6, with 12 bases aligning to TRBD1. Unmatched junction bases numbered 6, after V lost 4 bases and J lost 7 bases. The CDR3 sequence is 16 residues long. Germline lookup yields CDR1 SGHRS and CDR2 YFSETQ.

V is TRBV11-2 and J is TRBJ2-7; 9 bases map to TRBD1. Germline-derived CDR1 and CDR2 are SGHAT and FQNNGV. This CDR3 spans 14 amino acids. V lost 3 bases, J lost 4 bases, and 4 bases stayed unmatched. DNA of the CDR3: TGTGCCAGCAGCTTCCGGGACAGGGCTTACGAGCAGTACTTC. Translated, it gives CASSFRDRAYEQYF.

Only one count was recorded for this clone. The chain couples TRBV19 to TRBJ1-4, with D perhaps TRBD1 (6 bases). V shed 5 bases and J shed 7 bases, with 17 bases lying between them. CDR1 and CDR2 (germline): LNHDA, SQIVND (reference sequence). The CDR3 extends over 15 amino acids. CDR3 loop: CASSFTPGVSEKLFF. The CDR3 bases are TGTGCCAGTAGTTTCACTCCAGGGGTTTCTGAAAAACTGTTTTTT.

V usage is TRBV4-2 and J usage is TRBJ1-6, with a tentative D call TRBD1 (5 bases). CDR3 length equals 15 residues. Germline-derived CDR1 and CDR2 are LGHNA and YNFKEQ. V was pared by 2 bases and J by 7 bases, with 12 bases between. The CDR3 is CASSQIGAGNSPLHF. DNA for the CDR3: TGTGCCAGCAGCCAAATCGGGGCGGGGAATTCACCCCTCCACTTT.

This chain uses TRBV27 with TRBJ1-1; TRBD1 agrees at 8 bases. In germline, CDR1 is MNHEY, CDR2 SMNVEV (reference sequence). V lost 5 bases to trimming and J lost 11 bases; unmatched junction nucleotides: 13. CDR3 length: 14 residues. This chain's CDR3 is CASSPQGARGGAFF. CDR3 sequence (DNA): TGTGCCAGCAGTCCCCAGGGGGCGCGTGGTGGGGCTTTCTTT.

This chain joins TRBV5-4 and TRBJ2-1; 8 positions agree with TRBD2. After removal of 4 bases from V and 4 bases from J, the junction contained 4 bases not matched to a gene. The CDR3 spans 14 residues. Germline CDR1 SGHNT, CDR2 YYREEE (reference sequence). CDR3 in amino acids: CASSLAGTYNEQFF. The CDR3 region has the DNA TGTGCCAGCAGCCTAGCGGGTACGTACAATGAGCAGTTCTTC.

The V call is TRBV11-2, the J call TRBJ2-3; D may be TRBD2 (6 bases). Trimming shortened V by 5 bases and J by 6 bases, and 21 bases separated the two germline ends. Germline V gene data show CDR1 as SGHAT and CDR2 as FQNNGV. This CDR3 has 16 amino acids. CDR3 residues: CASSPNSAGRLDTQYF. In nucleotides, the CDR3 is TGTGCCAGCAGCCCTAACTCTGCGGGGAGATTGGATACGCAGTATTTT.

CDR3 DNA sequence: TGCGCCAGCAGCACTCATTCACCCCTCCACTTT. Protein product: CASSTHSPLHF. The gene calls are TRBV10-1 and TRBJ1-6; the D is unclear. CDR3 length: 11 amino acids. Deletions cut 6 bases from V and 8 bases from J, with 5 bases between. Germline loops: CDR1 WNHNN, CDR2 SYGVQD (reference sequence).

This chain connects TRBV4-2 to TRBJ2-3; a possible D gene is TRBD1 (5 bases). Trimming left V 0 bases short and J 3 bases short, with 10 bases between. Germline values: CDR1 LGHNA, CDR2 YNFKEQ. This CDR3 contains 15 residues. The CDR3 region is CASSQEMQGTDTQYF. As DNA, the CDR3 is TGTGCCAGCAGCCAAGAGATGCAGGGTACAGATACGCAGTATTTT.

J is TRBJ1-3 and V is TRBV19; D remains unclear. The CDR3 sequence is 14 residues long. Per the germline V gene, CDR1 is LNHDA and CDR2 is SQIVND (reference sequence). V dropped 3 bases and J dropped 0 bases, with 6 bases sitting between them. In DNA form, the CDR3 reads TGTGCCAGTAGTATGTCGGTCTCTGGAAACACCATATATTTT. It translates to CASSMSVSGNTIYF.

The J gene is TRBJ1-5, the V gene TRBV6-5; maybe TRBD1 (6 bases). CDR1 is MNHEY and CDR2 is SVGAGI in the germline V gene. The CDR3 totals 15 residues. Trimming took 0 bases from V and 4 from J, leaving 10 bases between them. The CDR3 DNA reads TGTGCCAGCAGTTACTCGACAGGCTATAATCAGCCCCAGCATTTT. Amino acid sequence: CASSYSTGYNQPQHF.

The chain couples TRBV7-2 to TRBJ1-5; TRBD1 might be the D (5 bases). Germline assignment: CDR1 SGHTA and CDR2 FQGNSA. V lost 5 bases and J lost 7, with 18 bases in between. The CDR3 has 15 residues. CDR3 in DNA: TGTGCCAGCAGCCTCCAGGGAGGTACGGGGCAGCCCCAGCATTTT. Protein: CASSLQGGTGQPQHF.

The chain joins TRBV6-1 to TRBJ1-2; D gene unclear. This CDR3 region has 13 residues. The germline CDR1 and CDR2 sequences are MNHNS and SASEGT. V was cut by 6 bases and J by 4 bases, with 12 bases left in between. The CDR3, as DNA: TGTGCCAGCAGCACAGTTTCCTCCTATGGCTACACCTTC. As protein: CASSTVSSYGYTF.

The rearrangement uses TRBV6-1 and TRBJ1-2, with 8 positions matching TRBD1. This CDR3 contains 13 residues. In germline, CDR1 is MNHNS, CDR2 SASEGT. Trimming at V came to 4 bases and at J to 6 bases, leaving 4 bases not matched to a gene. The CDR3 here is CASSARTGNGYTF. CDR3 in DNA: TGTGCCAGCAGTGCTCGGACAGGGAATGGCTACACCTTC.

The chain couples TRBV6-4 to TRBJ2-1, with 13 bases fitting TRBD2. CDR1 and CDR2 from the germline V gene are MRHNA and SNTAGT. V lost 10 bases, J lost 2 bases, and 17 bases stayed unmatched. CDR3 length equals 19 residues. Here the CDR3 reads CATPEPGTSGEPAYNEQFF. CDR3 nucleotide sequence: TGTGCCACCCCAGAGCCCGGGACTAGCGGGGAACCCGCCTACAATGAGCAGTTCTTC.

For this clone: The same CDR3 can be traced to other DNA sequences in this sample. The CDR3 DNA reads as TGTGCCAGCAGCTTAAACGGGGGGGCCTTCACCGGGGAGCTGTTTTTT. This codes for CASSLNGGAFTGELFF. The chain has TRBV7-2 and TRBJ2-2; 8 bases align to TRBD2. This CDR3 contains 16 residues. Germline V gene lookup returns CDR1 SGHTA and CDR2 FQGNSA. V was pared by 2 bases and J by 4 bases, with 6 bases of the junction left unmatched.

The table lists this clone with a few counts. J is TRBJ2-6 and V is TRBV19; D gene uncertain. CDR1 LNHDA and CDR2 SQIVND come from the germline V gene (reference sequence). V was trimmed by 1 base and J by 2 bases, leaving 6 bases between them. The CDR3 extends over 15 amino acids. CDR3 in DNA: TGTGCCAGTAGTATAGGTCAGGCTGGGGCCAACGTCCTGACTTTC. Encoded protein: CASSIGQAGANVLTF.

This CDR3 reads CASSTPGQGAETQYF. The CDR3 nucleotides are TGTGCCAGTAGTACGCCGGGACAGGGGGCAGAGACCCAGTACTTC. The rearrangement joins TRBV19 to TRBJ2-5; 12 bases are shared with TRBD1. CDR1 and CDR2 (germline): LNHDA, SQIVND (reference sequence). The V gene end was trimmed by 4 bases and the J gene end by 4 bases; junction bases not matched to a gene: 4. The CDR3 runs 15 residues.

CDR3 loop: CASRSTQQGNNSPLHF. The CDR3 nucleotides read TGTGCCAGCAGATCTACCCAACAGGGGAATAATTCACCCCTCCACTTT. The chain has TRBV6-6 and TRBJ1-6, with 7 bases that match TRBD1. CDR1 and CDR2 (germline): MNHNY, SVGAGI (reference sequence). The CDR3 is made up of 16 amino acids. The V and J ends lost 6 bases and 5 bases, in that order; junction bases with no gene match: 10.

The chain couples TRBV9 to TRBJ2-5, with 9 bases matching TRBD2. V was clipped by 0 bases and J by 5 bases; unmatched bases: 5. The CDR3 contains 15 residues. CDR1 is SGDLS, CDR2 YYNGEE, per germline. The CDR3 protein is CASSVGVAGAETQYF. CDR3 sequence (DNA): TGTGCCAGCAGCGTAGGGGTAGCGGGGGCCGAGACCCAGTACTTC.

The chain employs TRBV7-2 and TRBJ1-4, with TRBD1 as a possible D gene (6 bases). Trimming pared 1 base from V and 7 bases from J, leaving 13 bases between. CDR3 length: 15 residues. Germline V gene data show CDR1 as SGHTA and CDR2 as FQGNSA. This CDR3 is CASSLGGGAIEKLFF. The CDR3 region has the DNA TGTGCCAGCAGCTTAGGTGGGGGCGCAATTGAAAAACTGTTTTTT.

CDR3 loop: CASSLGTVNQPQHF. CDR3 DNA sequence: TGCGCCAGCAGCTTGGGGACAGTTAATCAGCCCCAGCATTTT. The genes are TRBV5-1 and TRBJ1-5, with a tentative D call TRBD1 (6 bases). Germline CDR1 SGHRS, CDR2 YFSETQ. This CDR3 contains 14 residues. Deletions cut 0 bases from V and 4 bases from J, with 8 bases between.

This rearrangement joins TRBV6-5 to TRBJ2-2; perhaps TRBD1 as D (5 bases). This CDR3 has 15 amino acids. The V end lost 6 bases, the J end lost 1 base, and 12 bases lay between the germline ends. Per the germline V gene, CDR1 is MNHEY and CDR2 is SVGAGI. CDR3 sequence: CASRESTGNTGELFF. Here the CDR3 DNA reads TGTGCCAGCAGGGAGTCAACAGGGAACACCGGGGAGCTGTTTTTT.

The gene calls are TRBV30 and TRBJ2-3; a possible D gene is TRBD1 (6 bases). From germline, CDR1 is GTSNPN and CDR2 SVGIG (reference sequence). Trimming stripped 0 bases from V and 4 bases from J, with 17 bases between. The CDR3 is 16 amino acids. CDR3 DNA: TGTGCCTGGAGTGTAGTCTTAGGGGGTTTCCCAGATACGCAGTATTTT. It codes for CAWSVVLGGFPDTQYF.

This chain connects TRBV5-5 to TRBJ2-5; TRBD1 agrees at 7 bases. Germline lookup yields CDR1 SGHKS and CDR2 YYEKEE (reference sequence). Trimming took 0 bases from V and 2 from J; bases not matched to a gene: 7. The CDR3 covers 16 residues. Written as DNA, the CDR3 is TGTGCCAGCAGCTTGGGGATGACAGGGTTTCAAGAGACCCAGTACTTC. This sequence encodes CASSLGMTGFQETQYF. The variable domain in full, with the rest retrieved from reference TRBV5-5 and TRBJ2-5, is DAGVTQSPTHLIKTRGQQVTLRCSPISGHKSVSWYQQVLGQGPQFIFQYYEKEERGRGNFPDRFSARQFPNYSSELNVNALLLGDSALYLCASSLGMTGFQETQYFGPGTRLLVL.

The chain has TRBV11-2 and TRBJ1-2, with no clear D. In germline, CDR1 is SGHAT, CDR2 FQNNGV. The CDR3 is made up of 13 amino acids. Trimming took off 5 bases at V and 6 bases at J, with 13 bases between the two ends. CDR3 sequence reads: CASSRQSSDGYTF. The DNA of the CDR3 is TGTGCCAGCAGCCGTCAAAGTTCAGATGGCTACACCTTC.

The chain combines TRBV7-9 with TRBJ1-1; 10 bases are shared with TRBD1. The CDR3 extends over 15 amino acids. Losses at the gene ends were 5 bases for V and 1 base for J; bases not matched to a gene: 4. Germline values: CDR1 SEHNR, CDR2 FQNEAQ (reference sequence). The CDR3 sequence is CASSETGGGNTEAFF. The CDR3 coding sequence is TGTGCCAGCAGCGAGACAGGGGGCGGGAACACTGAAGCTTTCTTT.